The 28 T cell receptor beta chains below come from one sample, sequenced in a study of response to subunit inactivated influenza vaccine (dated 2018 in TCRdb). Receptor amplification or capture employed RT-PCR. For sequencing, an Illumina HiSeq 2500 was employed. TCRdb's own reprocessing of the public reads used fastp at Q25 and MiXCR and kept productive beta chains. Identical CDR3 protein sequences are pooled into one entry, listed with their most common genes and DNA. A total of a few hundred thousand distinct CDR3 sequences appear in this sample, 11% of them only once. Roughly 11% of the sample is taken by the ten largest. These sequences were also reported in another study, on T cells expressing NK-cell markers. Drawing on the second study: 5'RACE template switching, by which a universal primer site and unique molecular identifiers were added, was used to make TCR beta cDNA libraries.

The starting material was PBMCs from blood, obtained on the day of vaccination. These receptors were collected from a man aged 45-65 years who received an inactivated influenza vaccine. Donor details come from another sample of the same person, matched by shared clones.

This clonotype occurred many times. The chain's CDR3 is CASRGQSTTNEKLFF. CDR3 sequence (DNA): TGTGCCAGCAGGGGACAGAGCACAACTAATGAAAAACTGTTTTTT. This chain joins TRBV28 and TRBJ1-4, with 7 bases fitting TRBD1. The V and J ends lost 6 bases and 0 bases, in that order; junction bases with no gene match: 4. CDR3 length: 15 residues. The V gene's germline CDR1 is MDHEN and CDR2 SYDVKM.

In this sample, this clonotype turned up a few times. The CDR3: CASSLEQSTYEQYF. CDR3 nucleotide sequence: TGCGCCAGCAGCTTGGAGCAGAGTACCTACGAGCAGTACTTC. V gene TRBV5-1 combines with J gene TRBJ2-7; no clear D. This CDR3 region has 14 residues. The V and J ends lost 0 bases and 2 bases respectively, with 9 bases between them. Looked up from germline, CDR1 is SGHRS and CDR2 is YFSETQ.

A few counts support this clonotype. The V call is TRBV28, the J call TRBJ1-1, with D tentatively TRBD1 (5 bases). Germline-derived CDR1 and CDR2 are MDHEN and SYDVKM. There are 13 residues in the CDR3. V lost 10 bases, J lost 6 bases, and 18 bases lay in between. The CDR3 DNA reads TGTGCCACCCGAAGGGGTAGCCCGCCTGAAGCTTTCTTT. It yields the protein CATRRGSPPEAFF. Using reference TRBV28 and TRBJ1-1 for the parts outside the CDR3, the full variable domain is DVKVTQSSRYLVKRTGEKVFLECVQDMDHENMFWYRQDPGLGLRLIYFSYDVKMKEKGDIPEGYSVSREKKERFSLILESASTNQTSMYLCATRRGSPPEAFFGQGTRLTVV.

This clonotype was observed a handful of times. V and J are TRBV20-1 and TRBJ2-7, with 8 positions matching TRBD1. Per germline, CDR1 DFQATT and CDR2 SNEGSKA (reference sequence). This CDR3 spans 13 amino acids. V shed 5 bases and J 2 bases; nucleotides not matched to a gene: 5. CDR3 bases: TGCAGTGCTGAGGACAGGGCAACCTACGAGCAGTACTTC. Protein product: CSAEDRATYEQYF.

This clonotype has just a few counts. The gene calls are TRBV2 and TRBJ2-7; D tentatively fits TRBD1 or TRBD2 (7 bases each). Germline CDR1 reads SNHLY; CDR2 reads FYNNEI. The length of the CDR3 is 16 residues. Trimming cost V 1 base and J 0 bases, with 13 bases left between them. DNA for the CDR3: TGTGCCAGCAGTGAAGTGACAGGGAGGGGCTCCTACGAGCAGTACTTC. It specifies CASSEVTGRGSYEQYF. Full variable domain (rest looked up from reference TRBV2 and TRBJ2-7): EPEVTQTPSHQVTQMGQEVILRCVPISNHLYFYWYRQILGQKVEFLVSFYNNEISEKSEIFDDQFSVERPDGSNFTLKIRSTKLEDSAMYFCASSEVTGRGSYEQYFGPGTRLTVT.

This clonotype was seen only a few times. The chain employs TRBV21-1 and TRBJ2-5; TRBD1, the D gene given by the table, was not confirmed from the DNA. TRBV21-1 is annotated as a pseudogene. This CDR3 region has 17 residues. In nucleotides, the CDR3 is TGTGCCAGCAGCGCATTCCGGGACAGCTTCTTTGGGGAGACCCAGTACTTC. It yields the protein CASSAFRDSFFGETQYF.

This clonotype has just a few counts. The rearrangement uses TRBV29-1 and TRBJ2-2; 7 bases agree with TRBD2. The junction had 9 bases not matched to a gene; V was cut back by 4 bases and J by 7 bases. The germline V gene encodes CDR1 SQVTM and CDR2 ANQGSEA. The CDR3 consists of 14 residues. The CDR3 sequence is CSVVVDSGFGELFF. DNA for the CDR3: TGCAGCGTTGTAGTGGATAGCGGGTTCGGGGAGCTGTTTTTT.

Regarding this clonotype: This may be a read error: a much more frequent sequence differs by one nucleotide. This chain connects TRBV19 to TRBJ2-3; perhaps TRBD2 as D (6 bases). Germline lookup yields CDR1 LNHDA and CDR2 SQIVND (reference sequence). The CDR3 spans 15 residues. CDR3 in amino acids: CGSSMIGTVTDTQYF. As DNA, the CDR3 is TGTGGCAGTAGTATGATCGGGACTGTCACAGATACGCAGTATTTT.

The chain carries TRBV5-1 and TRBJ2-1; D is unresolved. Trimming stripped 1 base from V and 8 bases from J, with 16 bases between. Per germline, CDR1 SGHRS and CDR2 YFSETQ. This CDR3 region has 15 residues. Here the CDR3 DNA reads TGCGCCAGCAGCTTGCGTACGGCCGGCGGTGATGAGCAGTTCTTC. Encoded protein: CASSLRTAGGDEQFF. The full variable domain, its missing parts supplied by reference TRBV5-1 and TRBJ2-1, is KAGVTQTPRYLIKTRGQQVTLSCSPISGHRSVSWYQQTPGQGLQFLFEYFSETQRNKGNFPGRFSGRQFSNSRSEMNVSTLELGDSALYLCASSLRTAGGDEQFFGPGTRLTVL.

CDR3 sequence reads: CASSLAGVGKNIQYF. CDR3 nucleotides: TGTGCCAGCAGCTTAGCAGGGGTCGGCAAAAACATTCAGTACTTC. This chain connects TRBV7-2 to TRBJ2-4; TRBD1 might be the D (5 bases). The CDR3 is 15 amino acids. The ends were cut back, 0 bases at V and 3 bases at J, with 9 bases in the middle. CDR1 and CDR2 from the germline V gene are SGHTA and FQGNSA.

This chain links TRBV5-1 with TRBJ2-1, with 10 nucleotides matching TRBD1. Germline loops: CDR1 SGHRS, CDR2 YFSETQ. The CDR3 has 15 amino acids. V lost 4 bases, J lost 5 bases, and 6 bases stayed unmatched. This CDR3 is CASSGRDRGDNEQFF. In nucleotides, the CDR3 is TGCGCCAGCAGCGGCCGGGACAGGGGCGACAATGAGCAGTTCTTC.

This rearrangement joins TRBV7-2 to TRBJ2-2; TRBD2 is a possible D gene (5 bases). The CDR3 is 14 amino acids. Trimming shortened V by 5 bases and J by 6 bases, and 13 bases separated the two germline ends. Germline V lookup: CDR1 SGHTA, CDR2 FQGNSA. CDR3: CASSRGWNSGELFF. CDR3 bases: TGTGCCAGCAGCCGGGGTTGGAATTCCGGGGAGCTGTTTTTT.

The gene calls are TRBV7-8 and TRBJ2-4; D perhaps matches TRBD1 (5 bases). Germline CDR1 and CDR2: SGHVS and FQNEAQ. This CDR3 is built from 17 residues. Trimming pared 4 bases from V and 1 base from J, leaving 17 bases between. This chain's CDR3 is CASSSIYWAGAKNIQYF. For the CDR3, the DNA is TGTGCCAGCAGCTCCATTTATTGGGCAGGGGCCAAAAACATTCAGTACTTC.

The V gene is TRBV5-1, the J gene TRBJ2-3; possibly TRBD2 for D (5 bases). V was trimmed by 4 bases and J by 1 base, leaving 16 bases between them. The CDR3 spans 16 residues. The germline V gene encodes CDR1 SGHRS and CDR2 YFSETQ. This CDR3 reads CASSTNPGVGTDTQYF. The CDR3 DNA reads TGCGCCAGCAGCACCAACCCCGGGGTTGGCACAGATACGCAGTATTTT.

This sequence joins TRBV10-3 and TRBJ1-2, with unresolved D. V was cut by 6 bases and J by 8 bases, with 16 bases left in between. Germline assignment: CDR1 ENHRY and CDR2 SYGVKD. The CDR3 consists of 13 residues. For the CDR3, the DNA is TGTGCCATCAGGAGAAACCAGCGAGTCGGCTACACCTTC. This encodes CAIRRNQRVGYTF.

The chain couples TRBV20-1 to TRBJ2-3, with TRBD1 matching over 9 bases. Trimming removed 6 bases from V and 6 bases from J; junction bases left unmatched: 7. CDR1 DFQATT and CDR2 SNEGSKA come from the germline V gene (reference sequence). The CDR3 covers 13 residues. CDR3 amino acids: CSALQGAPDTQYF. The CDR3 DNA follows: TGCAGTGCGCTACAGGGGGCCCCTGATACGCAGTATTTT.

In its sample, this clonotype was seen a few times. V gene TRBV29-1 combines with J gene TRBJ2-7; a weak D match, TRBD2 (5 bases). V was shortened by 4 bases and J by 4 bases, with 17 bases between the two germline ends. The germline CDR1 and CDR2 sequences are SQVTM and ANQGSEA. CDR3 length equals 14 residues. The CDR3 here is CSVGRTEGRYEQYF. CDR3 DNA: TGCAGCGTTGGCAGGACCGAGGGTCGTTACGAGCAGTACTTC.

This clonotype was picked up a small number of times. The chain uses TRBV7-9 and TRBJ2-2, with TRBD2 as a possible D gene (5 bases). The CDR3 loop spans 15 amino acids. Germline CDR1 is SEHNR and CDR2 is FQNEAQ (reference sequence). V lost 6 bases to trimming and J lost 7 bases, with 18 bases between them. In nucleotides, the CDR3 is TGTGCCAGCAGTTCTGGATGGACCCGGGGCGGGGAGCTGTTTTTT. This codes for CASSSGWTRGGELFF. Supplemented by reference TRBV7-9 and TRBJ2-2, the full variable domain reads DTGVSQNPRHKITKRGQNVTFRCDPISEHNRLYWYRQTLGQGPEFLTYFQNEAQLEKSRLLSDRFSAERPKGSFSTLEIQRTEQGDSAMYLCASSSGWTRGGELFFGEGSRLTVL.

This chain joins TRBV5-1 and TRBJ2-6, with 8 bases identical to TRBD1. Germline V gene data show CDR1 as SGHRS and CDR2 as YFSETQ. The V gene end was trimmed by 4 bases and the J gene end by 12 bases; junction bases not matched to a gene: 6. This CDR3 has 13 amino acids. The CDR3 DNA reads TGCGCCAGCAGCGGGGGACAGGTCCCCGTCCTGACTTTC. This encodes CASSGGQVPVLTF.

The genes are TRBV20-1 and TRBJ2-1; 11 bases align to TRBD2. CDR1 is DFQATT, CDR2 SNEGSKA, per germline (reference sequence). CDR3 size: 14 residues. The trim removed 6 bases at V and 3 bases at J, leaving 4 bases unmatched. The CDR3 DNA follows: TGCAGTGCCAAGGGACTAGCGGACTACAATGAGCAGTTCTTC. This encodes CSAKGLADYNEQFF.

V gene TRBV11-1 combines with J gene TRBJ2-1; TRBD2 might be the D (5 bases). Trimming stripped 5 bases from V and 3 bases from J, with 8 bases between. Germline loops: CDR1 SGHAT, CDR2 FQDESV (reference sequence). The CDR3 extends over 13 amino acids. The CDR3 loop is CASSISVYNEQFF. For the CDR3, the DNA is TGTGCCAGCAGCATTAGCGTCTACAATGAGCAGTTCTTC.

This clonotype was seen more than once but under ten times. The chain recombines TRBV29-1 with TRBJ2-1; 10 nucleotides agree with TRBD1. The J segment lost 8 bases and the V segment lost 6 bases, leaving 4 bases of the junction unmatched. The length of the CDR3 is 12 residues. CDR1 and CDR2 (germline): SQVTM, ANQGSEA. DNA of the CDR3: TGCAGCGTGGGACAGGGGAAGGATGAGCAGTTCTTC. Translating it yields CSVGQGKDEQFF.

The genes are TRBV9 and TRBJ2-5; D may match TRBD1 or TRBD2 (5 bases each). This CDR3 spans 13 amino acids. In germline, CDR1 is SGDLS, CDR2 YYNGEE. Trimming took 1 base from V and 3 from J, leaving 7 bases between them. The CDR3 DNA sequence: TGTGCCAGCAGCGTAATGGGGGAAGAGACCCAGTACTTC. It yields the protein CASSVMGEETQYF.

A few counts support this clonotype. CDR3 residues: CASSIGSWSSYEQYF. Written as DNA, the CDR3 is TGTGCCAGTAGTATAGGCAGCTGGAGCTCCTACGAGCAGTACTTC. This chain connects TRBV19 to TRBJ2-7; D is ambiguous. There are 15 residues in the CDR3. Germline-derived CDR1 and CDR2 are LNHDA and SQIVND (reference sequence). Trimming took 1 base from V and 0 from J, leaving 10 bases between them.

This clonotype has more than one count but fewer than ten. The chain has TRBV24-1 and TRBJ2-7, with 9 bases fitting TRBD2. This CDR3 region has 16 residues. Germline CDR1 KGHDR, CDR2 SFDVKD. V dropped 2 bases and J dropped 2; count of bases not matched to a gene: 6. The CDR3 is CATSDYSGSGTYEQYF. In DNA, the CDR3 is TGTGCCACCAGTGATTATAGCGGGAGCGGAACCTACGAGCAGTACTTC.

There are a few counts of this clonotype. The rearrangement uses TRBV20-1 and TRBJ1-5; D remains ambiguous. This CDR3 spans 12 amino acids. In germline, CDR1 is DFQATT, CDR2 SNEGSKA (reference sequence). V was clipped by 2 bases and J by 4 bases, with 6 bases between them. The CDR3 nucleotides are TGCAGTGCTAGAATATCTAATCAGCCCCAGCATTTT. Its translation: CSARISNQPQHF.

This clonotype appeared many times. The rearrangement links TRBV5-5 to TRBJ2-7; TRBD2 is a possible D gene (6 bases). From germline, CDR1 is SGHKS and CDR2 YYEKEE (reference sequence). This CDR3 is 14 amino acids long. V lost 3 bases to trimming and J lost 2 bases, with 12 bases between them. CDR3 amino acids: CASSYGGTPYEQYF. Here the CDR3 DNA reads TGTGCCAGCAGCTACGGCGGGACCCCCTACGAGCAGTACTTC.

This clonotype was seen a handful of times. The chain couples TRBV30 to TRBJ2-1, with D possibly being TRBD2 (7 bases). Germline assignment: CDR1 GTSNPN and CDR2 SVGIG (reference sequence). V dropped 3 bases and J dropped 4 bases, with 19 bases sitting between them. This CDR3 is built from 16 residues. The CDR3 protein is CAWRDLTGRAYNEQFF. The CDR3, as DNA: TGTGCCTGGAGAGACCTCACAGGGAGGGCGTACAATGAGCAGTTCTTC. Full variable domain (remainder filled in from reference TRBV30 and TRBJ2-1): SQTIHQWPATLVQPVGSPLSLECTVEGTSNPNLYWYRQAAGRGLQLLFYSVGIGQISSEVPQNLSASRPQDRQFILSSKKLLLSDSGFYLCAWRDLTGRAYNEQFFGPGTRLTVL.